The text below deals with one TCR beta chain. This specimen belongs to a study of blood T cell repertoires in COVID-19. Study as a whole: Acute and convalescent COVID-19 specimens originated in the United States, Italy and Spain. The analysed material was cDNA or gDNA that came from T cells, B-cell-depleted T cells, or PBMCs.

The protocol was immunoSEQ multiplex PCR, while the TCRdb copy is restricted to in-frame clones and leaves out a portion. This sample has 300,000 to 400,000 clones, with approximately 84% found just once. This CDR3 spans 14 amino acids. Trimming at V came to 3 bases and at J to 11 bases, leaving 5 bases not matched to a gene. Germline CDR1 SGDLS, CDR2 YYNGEE. The receptor's source is a woman aged 30 to 39 who had recovered from COVID-19. Sequencing was carried out using PBMCs or T cells enriched from blood (not recorded which). This rearrangement joins TRBV9 to TRBJ1-6; 10 nucleotides line up with TRBD1. The CDR3 DNA sequence: TGTGCCAGCAGCGACGGGACAGGGGTAGCACCCCTCCACTTT. Protein sequence: CASSDGTGVAPLHF.